The clone carrying this T cell receptor (beta chain) has a count of ten or more. Its antigen is as yet unknown. This sample stems from a study of response to subunit inactivated influenza vaccine. Notes on the study in general: Authors suggested few new T cells are recruited by each seasonal influenza vaccination.

TCRdb ran MiXCR on the RT-PCR reads and lists one entry per CDR3 protein. The repertoire holds more than 150,000 distinct CDR3 sequences, with approximately 9.2% as singletons. J was trimmed by 2 bases and V by 6 bases; bases with no gene match: 3. The CDR3 has 15 residues. V is TRBV12-3 or TRBV12-4 and J is TRBJ2-1; 11 bases match TRBD2. This sequence originates from a man aged 50-59 years who received an inactivated influenza vaccine. The sequencing used non-naive T cells sorted from PBMCs, collected on the day of vaccination. DNA for the CDR3: TGTGCCAGCAGGCTAGCGGGAGGCGCCTACAATGAGCAGTTCTTC. Amino acid sequence: CASRLAGGAYNEQFF.